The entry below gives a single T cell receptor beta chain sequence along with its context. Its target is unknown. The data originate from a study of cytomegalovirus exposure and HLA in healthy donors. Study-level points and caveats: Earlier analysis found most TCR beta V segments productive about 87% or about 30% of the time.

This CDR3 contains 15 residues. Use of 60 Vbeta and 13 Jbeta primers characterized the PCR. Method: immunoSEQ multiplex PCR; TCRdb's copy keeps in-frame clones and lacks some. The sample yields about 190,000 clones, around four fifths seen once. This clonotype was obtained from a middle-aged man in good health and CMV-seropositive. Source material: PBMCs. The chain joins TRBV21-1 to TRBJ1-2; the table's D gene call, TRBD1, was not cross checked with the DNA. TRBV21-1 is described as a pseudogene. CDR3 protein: CASRQQGVGNYGYTF. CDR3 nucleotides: TGTGCCAGCAGGCAACAGGGGGTAGGTAACTATGGCTACACCTTC.